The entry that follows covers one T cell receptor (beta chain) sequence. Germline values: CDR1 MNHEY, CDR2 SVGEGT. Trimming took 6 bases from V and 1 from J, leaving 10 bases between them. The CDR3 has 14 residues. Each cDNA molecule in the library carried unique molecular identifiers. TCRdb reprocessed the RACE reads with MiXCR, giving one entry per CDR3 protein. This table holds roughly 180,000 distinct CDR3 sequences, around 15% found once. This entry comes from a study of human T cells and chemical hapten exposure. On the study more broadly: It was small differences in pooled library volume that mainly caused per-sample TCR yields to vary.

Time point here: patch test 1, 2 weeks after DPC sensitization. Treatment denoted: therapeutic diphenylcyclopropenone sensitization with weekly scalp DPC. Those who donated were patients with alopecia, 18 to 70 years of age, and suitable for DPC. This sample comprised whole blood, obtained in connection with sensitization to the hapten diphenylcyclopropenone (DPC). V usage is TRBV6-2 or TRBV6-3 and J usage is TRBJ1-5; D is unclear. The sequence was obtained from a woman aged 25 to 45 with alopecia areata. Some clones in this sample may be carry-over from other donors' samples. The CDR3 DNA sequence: TGTGCCAGCAGCGAACGGTGGAGCAATCAGCCCCAGCATTTT. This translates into CASSERWSNQPQHF.